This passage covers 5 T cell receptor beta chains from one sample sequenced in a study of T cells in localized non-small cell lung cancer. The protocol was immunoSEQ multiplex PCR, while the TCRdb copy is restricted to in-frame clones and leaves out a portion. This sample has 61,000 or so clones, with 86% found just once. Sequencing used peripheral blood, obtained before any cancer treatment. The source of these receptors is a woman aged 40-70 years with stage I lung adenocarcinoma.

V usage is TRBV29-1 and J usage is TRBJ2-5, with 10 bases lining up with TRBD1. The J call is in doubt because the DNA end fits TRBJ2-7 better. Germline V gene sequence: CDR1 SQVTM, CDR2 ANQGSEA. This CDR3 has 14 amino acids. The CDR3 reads CSVGTGDLSYEQYF. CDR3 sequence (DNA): TGCAGCGTCGGGACAGGGGACCTTTCCTACGAGCAGTACTTC.

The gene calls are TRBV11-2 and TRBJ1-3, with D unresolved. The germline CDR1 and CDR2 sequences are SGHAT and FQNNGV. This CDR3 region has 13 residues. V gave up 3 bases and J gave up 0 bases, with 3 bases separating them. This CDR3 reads CASSFFSGNTIYF. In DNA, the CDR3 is TGTGCCAGCAGCTTTTTCTCTGGAAACACCATATATTTT.

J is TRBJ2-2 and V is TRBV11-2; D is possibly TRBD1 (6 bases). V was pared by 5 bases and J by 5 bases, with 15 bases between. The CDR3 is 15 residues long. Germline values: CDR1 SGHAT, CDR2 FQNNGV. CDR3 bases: TGTGCCAGCAGCCACGGGACAAGGGGAACCGGGGAGCTGTTTTTT. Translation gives CASSHGTRGTGELFF.

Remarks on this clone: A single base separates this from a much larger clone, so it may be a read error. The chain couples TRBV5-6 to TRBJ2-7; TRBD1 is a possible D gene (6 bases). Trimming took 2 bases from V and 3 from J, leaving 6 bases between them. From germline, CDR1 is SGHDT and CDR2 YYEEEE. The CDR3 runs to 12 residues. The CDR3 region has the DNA TGTGCCAGCAGCTTAGGGGGCTACGAGCAGTACTTC. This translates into CASSLGGYEQYF.

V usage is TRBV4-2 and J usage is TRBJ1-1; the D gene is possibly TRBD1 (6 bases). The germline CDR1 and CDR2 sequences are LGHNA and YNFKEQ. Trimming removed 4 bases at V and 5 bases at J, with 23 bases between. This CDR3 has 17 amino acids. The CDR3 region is CASSPLPGGEGGTEAFF. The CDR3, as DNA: TGTGCCAGCAGCCCCCTACCGGGCGGAGAAGGGGGGACTGAAGCTTTCTTT.